This T cell receptor beta chain was profiled in a study of blood T cell repertoires in COVID-19. Study in general: Samples taken during acute and convalescent COVID-19 were collected in the United States, Italy and Spain. Sources were T cells, B-cell-depleted T cells, or PBMCs; the material itself was cDNA or gDNA.

The V end lost 2 bases, the J end lost 2 bases, and 14 bases lay between the germline ends. The CDR3 is 15 amino acids. Germline V gene data show CDR1 as SGHRS and CDR2 as YFSETQ. As processed by the authors: Reference gene primer amplification in the assay estimated nucleated cell counts. Clones were sequenced by immunoSEQ multiplex PCR, and TCRdb holds only the in-frame ones, with some missing. V and J calls and clone size are those listed in that table; D and trimming were worked out from the DNA. This table has about 64,000 clones, around 85% appearing once. This clonotype was sampled from a man between 35 and 55 years old with acute or convalescent COVID-19. The V and J genes are TRBV5-1 and TRBJ2-7; weak D call: TRBD1 (6 bases). Sequencing used peripheral blood. This chain's CDR3 is CASSFSTGRAYEQYF. The CDR3 nucleotides read TGCGCCAGCAGCTTTTCCACAGGGCGTGCCTACGAGCAGTACTTC.